The 23 T cell receptor beta chains listed next were all sequenced from one sample in a study of T cells in women clearing cervical HPV infection. Clones were sequenced by immunoSEQ multiplex PCR, and TCRdb holds only the in-frame ones, with some missing. The data include 25,000 to 35,000 clones; the top ten clones carry under 10%. The source material was blood buffy coat. The receptor source for this set is a woman between 18 and 70 years old with a cervical HPV16 infection that either progressed to CIN3+ or cleared (not recorded which).

On this clone: The CDR3 goes on 3 residues after the read ends, and that part is filled in from the germline J gene. The J gene is TRBJ2-2, the V gene TRBV20-1; 7 bases agree with TRBD1. Germline loops: CDR1 DFQATT, CDR2 SNEGSKA (reference sequence). The CDR3 is made up of 14 amino acids. With 5 bases clipped from V and 5 bases from J, the junction kept 8 bases outside the gene matches. CDR3 sequence: CSAAGTEGTGELFF. The covered CDR3 bases are TGCAGTGCTGCCGGGACAGAGGGGACCGGGGAG.

Comments on this clone: The read halts 3 residues ahead of the CDR3 end, with the missing end drawn from the germline J gene. The chain is built from TRBV19 and TRBJ1-2; no firm D call. Germline CDR1 is LNHDA and CDR2 is SQIVND (reference sequence). The CDR3 length is 15 residues. CDR3 protein: CASSIAGPGENIYTF. The sequenced part of the CDR3 DNA is TGTGCCAGTAGTATAGCAGGCCCCGGGGAAAACATC.

Comments on this clone: The CDR3 goes on 3 residues after the read ends, and that part is filled in from the germline J gene. V usage is TRBV5-4 and J usage is TRBJ1-2, with a tentative D call TRBD1 (5 bases). The CDR3 length is 14 residues. Germline V gives CDR1 SGHNT, CDR2 YYREEE (reference sequence). The V end was cut by 4 bases, the J end by 7 bases, with 17 bases between. Incomplete CDR3 DNA: TGTGCCAGCAGCAACTCGTACAGGTTTGGTGGC. It codes for CASSNSYRFGG. The CDR3 in full is CASSNSYRFGGYTF. The full variable domain, completed using reference TRBV5-4 and TRBJ1-2, is ETGVTQSPTHLIKTRGQQVTLRCSSQSGHNTVSWYQQALGQGPQFIFQYYREEENGRGNFPPRFSGLQFPNYSSELNVNALELDDSALYLCASSNSYRFGGYTFGSGTRLTVV.

A remark on this clone: The CDR3 end lies 3 residues beyond the end of the read and is filled in from the germline J gene. The chain is built from TRBV6-2 or TRBV6-3 and TRBJ2-1; 8 bases agree with TRBD2. CDR1 and CDR2 from the germline V gene are MNHEY and SVGEGT. CDR3 length: 14 amino acids. The trim removed 6 bases at V and 4 bases at J, leaving 5 bases unmatched. CDR3 residues: CASSLLAEYNEQFF. The CDR3 DNA, read in part, is TGTGCCAGCAGCCTACTAGCGGAATACAATGAG.

Comments on this clone: The read terminates 3 residues ahead of where the CDR3 ends, so the germline J gene completes it. The chain links TRBV12-3 or TRBV12-4 to TRBJ2-7, with a weak D call TRBD1 (6 bases). V was trimmed by 3 bases and J by 1 base, leaving 10 bases between them. The CDR3 has 14 residues. CDR3 DNA (partial): TGTGCCAGCAGTTTCCTGGACAGATCCTACGAG. Translating it yields CASSFLDRSYE. The full CDR3 sequence reads CASSFLDRSYEQYF.

About this clone: The CDR3 end is not reached by the read, which stops 3 residues before it; the germline J gene fills it in. The chain combines TRBV10-3 with TRBJ1-1; 9 bases agree with TRBD1. The CDR3 is 13 amino acids. The junction had 3 bases not matched to a gene; V was cut back by 6 bases and J by 4 bases. From germline, CDR1 is ENHRY and CDR2 SYGVKD. The chain's CDR3 is CAIRDRGGTEAFF. The DNA read from the CDR3 is TGTGCCATCAGGGACAGGGGTGGCACTGAA.

Regarding this clone: The read ends 3 residues shy of where the CDR3 ends; the end is completed using the germline J gene. The chain is built from TRBV19 and TRBJ1-4, with D hard to call. The germline gives CDR1 LNHDA, CDR2 SQIVND (reference sequence). The CDR3 has 11 amino acids. The CDR3 loop is CASSSSGGLFF. CDR3 DNA (partial): TGTGCCAGTAGTTCTAGCGGCGGA.

Turning to this clone: The read ends 3 residues shy of where the CDR3 ends; the end is completed using the germline J gene. The chain uses TRBV20-1 and TRBJ2-7, with TRBD1 identical over 12 bases. CDR1 and CDR2 from the germline V gene are DFQATT and SNEGSKA (reference sequence). The CDR3 is 16 amino acids. The ends lost 5 bases at V and 5 bases at J; junction bases unmatched: 13. The CDR3 bases that were read are TGCAGTGCTCGCTGGGACAGGGGGCGTTGGTACAACGAG. This gives the protein CSARWDRGRWYNE. The full CDR3 is CSARWDRGRWYNEQYF.

Notes on this clone: The read finishes 3 residues shy of the CDR3 end, and the germline J gene is used to complete it. This chain joins TRBV13 and TRBJ2-7; D may be TRBD1 (6 bases). Trimming pared 5 bases from V and 0 bases from J, leaving 14 bases between. CDR3 length: 15 residues. CDR1 is PRHDT and CDR2 is FYEKMQ in the germline V gene (reference sequence). This CDR3 is CASSLRGTNSYEQYF. The CDR3 DNA, read in part, is TGTGCCAGCAGCCTCAGGGGCACCAACTCCTACGAG.

With respect to this clone: The read finishes 3 residues shy of the CDR3 end, and the germline J gene is used to complete it. The chain carries TRBV28 and TRBJ2-7, with D possibly matching TRBD2 (6 bases). V was pared by 8 bases and J by 2 bases, with 13 bases between. This CDR3 spans 13 amino acids. Germline-derived CDR1 and CDR2 are MDHEN and SYDVKM. CDR3 DNA (partial): TGTGCCAGCGCCGGGACTCGAACCTACGAG. It codes for CASAGTRTYE. The whole CDR3 protein reads CASAGTRTYEQYF. Together with reference TRBV28 and TRBJ2-7, the CDR3 gives the full variable domain: DVKVTQSSRYLVKRTGEKVFLECVQDMDHENMFWYRQDPGLGLRLIYFSYDVKMKEKGDIPEGYSVSREKKERFSLILESASTNQTSMYLCASAGTRTYEQYFGPGTRLTVT.

In the case of this clone: The read is 3 residues too short to cover the CDR3 end, so that end is filled in from the germline J gene. The rearrangement links TRBV20-1 to TRBJ2-1; 10 positions match TRBD2. Germline CDR1 is DFQATT and CDR2 is SNEGSKA (reference sequence). The CDR3 consists of 14 residues. V dropped 6 bases and J dropped 3; count of bases not matched to a gene: 5. CDR3 DNA (partial): TGCAGTGCCCCTACTAGCGGGATCTACAATGAG. Its protein is CSAPTSGIYNE. The whole CDR3 is CSAPTSGIYNEQFF.

As regards this clone: The read terminates 3 residues ahead of where the CDR3 ends, so the germline J gene completes it. The rearrangement joins TRBV7-9 to TRBJ1-1; 8 bases map to TRBD1. Germline V gene sequence: CDR1 SEHNR, CDR2 FQNEAQ (reference sequence). This CDR3 contains 15 residues. The V segment lost 5 bases and the J segment 5 bases; nucleotides outside the gene matches: 10. The CDR3 loop reads CASSKPDREGTEAFF. CDR3 DNA (partial): TGTGCCAGCAGCAAACCGGACAGGGAAGGTACTGAA.

Worth noting for this clone: The CDR3 goes on 3 residues after the read ends, and that part is filled in from the germline J gene. The V and J genes are TRBV4-1 and TRBJ1-6; 8 nucleotides agree with TRBD1. Germline CDR1 is MGHRA and CDR2 is YSYEKL. J lost 7 bases, V lost 2 bases, and 4 bases had no gene match. This CDR3 spans 15 amino acids. The CDR3 region is CASSQWTGRNSPLHF. The covered CDR3 bases are TGCGCCAGCAGCCAATGGACAGGGCGGAATTCACCC.

Note on this clone: The read halts 3 residues ahead of the CDR3 end, with the missing end drawn from the germline J gene. The chain has TRBV5-1 and TRBJ1-2, with D tentatively TRBD1 (5 bases). CDR3 length equals 13 residues. CDR1 and CDR2 (germline): SGHRS, YFSETQ. Trimming left V 2 bases short and J 4 bases short, with 9 bases between. CDR3 DNA, as far as it was read: TGCGCCAGCAGCTTCCAGGGCAGCTATGGC. Amino acid sequence: CASSFQGSYG. The entire CDR3 protein is CASSFQGSYGYTF.

As concerns this clone: With the read ending 3 residues before the CDR3 end, the germline J gene is used to fill in that end. The V and J genes are TRBV2 and TRBJ2-7; tentatively, D is TRBD2 (5 bases). With 4 bases removed from V and 2 bases from J, the gap between germline ends came to 15 bases. CDR1 and CDR2 from the germline V gene are SNHLY and FYNNEI. The CDR3 sequence is 15 residues long. The CDR3 here is CASSAPDGEAYEQYF. The covered CDR3 bases are TGTGCCAGCAGTGCCCCCGACGGGGAAGCCTACGAG.

A note on this clone: The read terminates 3 residues ahead of where the CDR3 ends, so the germline J gene completes it. The rearrangement joins TRBV2 to TRBJ2-3, with a weak D call TRBD1 (6 bases). The germline V gene has CDR1 SNHLY and CDR2 FYNNEI. V shed 8 bases and J shed 2 bases, with 14 bases lying between them. The CDR3 is made up of 14 amino acids. The CDR3 DNA, read in part, is TGTGCCAGCGTAGGGGGACAATCCACAGATACG. It translates to CASVGGQSTDT. The CDR3 as a whole reads CASVGGQSTDTQYF.

About this clone: Read coverage stops 3 residues before the CDR3 terminus; the germline J gene supplies the remainder. The chain recombines TRBV4-2 with TRBJ2-5; no clear D. Germline V gene lookup returns CDR1 LGHNA and CDR2 YNFKEQ. This CDR3 is 16 amino acids long. V lost 0 bases, J lost 4 bases, and 15 bases lay in between. CDR3 loop: CASSQDQYSLAETQYF. Partial CDR3 DNA: TGTGCCAGCAGCCAAGATCAATACTCGCTCGCAGAGACC.

On this clone itself: The read ends 3 residues before the CDR3 terminus; that terminus is restored from the germline J gene. The V and J genes are TRBV29-1 and TRBJ1-1, with 8 bases identical to TRBD1. This CDR3 is 12 amino acids long. The junction had 5 bases not matched to a gene; V was cut back by 7 bases and J by 4 bases. Germline values: CDR1 SQVTM, CDR2 ANQGSEA. The DNA read from the CDR3 is TGCAGCGCCGACAGGGGTAGCACTGAA. Translating gives CSADRGSTE. The full CDR3 is CSADRGSTEAFF. The full variable domain, with the rest looked up from reference TRBV29-1 and TRBJ1-1, is SAVISQKPSRDICQRGTSLTIQCQVDSQVTMMFWYRQQPGQSLTLIATANQGSEATYESGFVIDKFPISRPNLTFSTLTVSNMSPEDSSIYLCSADRGSTEAFFGQGTRLTVV.

Concerning this clone itself: The read comes to an end 3 residues before the CDR3 does, leaving the germline J gene to fill in the end. The chain combines TRBV5-1 with TRBJ2-5; the D gene is possibly TRBD1 (5 bases). The V end lost 4 bases, the J end lost 7 bases, and 17 bases lay between the germline ends. The CDR3 is 14 residues long. Germline V gene data show CDR1 as SGHRS and CDR2 as YFSETQ. The CDR3 is CASSLETAPGTQYF. The covered CDR3 bases are TGCGCCAGCAGCCTGGAGACAGCCCCCGGGACC.

Details on this clone: With the read ending 3 residues before the CDR3 end, the germline J gene is used to fill in that end. The chain carries TRBV2 and TRBJ2-1; 7 nucleotides line up with TRBD2. Germline-derived CDR1 and CDR2 are SNHLY and FYNNEI. The CDR3 is 14 amino acids. Germline trimming cut 5 bases from V and 8 bases from J; bases unmatched to any gene: 9. The CDR3 is CASSRSGTGHEQFF. The covered CDR3 bases are TGTGCCAGCAGTAGGAGCGGGACTGGACATGAG.

This chain's CDR3 is CASRPTGGYEQYF. The part of the CDR3 DNA that was read is TGTGCCAGCAGACCCACCGGCGGGTACGAG. The gene calls are TRBV7-2 and TRBJ2-7, with a weak D call TRBD2 (5 bases). The read stops 3 residues short of the end of the CDR3; the missing end is completed from the germline J gene. CDR1 and CDR2 from the germline V gene are SGHTA and FQGNSA. Trimming cost V 6 bases and J 4 bases, with 13 bases left between them. The CDR3 contains 13 residues.

Measured by frequency, this clone is medium-sized. The read terminates 3 residues ahead of where the CDR3 ends, so the germline J gene completes it. The chain carries TRBV19 and TRBJ2-2, with D tentatively TRBD1 (5 bases). In germline, CDR1 is LNHDA, CDR2 SQIVND (reference sequence). With 3 bases removed from V and 3 bases from J, the gap between germline ends came to 8 bases. This CDR3 region has 14 residues. The CDR3 bases that were read are TGTGCCAGTAGTATTAAAGGGGACACCGGGGAG. The encoded protein is CASSIKGDTGE. The entire CDR3 sequence reads CASSIKGDTGELFF. The whole variable domain, filled in from reference TRBV19 and TRBJ2-2, reads DGGITQSPKYLFRKEGQNVTLSCEQNLNHDAMYWYRQDPGQGLRLIYYSQIVNDFQKGDIAEGYSVSREKKESFPLTVTSAQKNPTAFYLCASSIKGDTGELFFGEGSRLTVL.

A note on this clone: Coverage ceases 3 residues before the CDR3 finishes, and the germline J gene fills in the end. The chain employs TRBV30 and TRBJ2-2; possibly TRBD1 for D (5 bases). This CDR3 has 13 residues. Germline CDR1 reads GTSNPN; CDR2 reads SVGIG (reference sequence). The DNA read from the CDR3 is TGTGCCTGGCTGACAGCTGGGGCCAACGTG. It yields the protein CAWLTAGANV. The entire CDR3 reads CAWLTAGANVLFF.